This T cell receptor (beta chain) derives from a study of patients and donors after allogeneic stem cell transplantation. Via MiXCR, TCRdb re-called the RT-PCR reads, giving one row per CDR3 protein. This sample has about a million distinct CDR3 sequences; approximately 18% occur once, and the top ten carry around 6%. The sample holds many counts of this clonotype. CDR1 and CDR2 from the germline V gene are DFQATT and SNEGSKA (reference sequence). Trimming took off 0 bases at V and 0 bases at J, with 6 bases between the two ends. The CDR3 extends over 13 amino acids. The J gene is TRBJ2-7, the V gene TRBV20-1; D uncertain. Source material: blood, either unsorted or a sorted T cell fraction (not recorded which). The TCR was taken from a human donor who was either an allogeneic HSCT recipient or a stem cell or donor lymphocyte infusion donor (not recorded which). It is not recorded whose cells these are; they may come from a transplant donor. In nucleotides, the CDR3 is TGCAGTGCTAGAGATCAGAGCTCCTACGAGCAGTACTTC. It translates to CSARDQSSYEQYF.